Each of the 30 T cell receptor beta chains below was sequenced from the same sample in a study of PD-1 blockade in classical Hodgkin lymphoma. The repertoire was sequenced with immunoSEQ multiplex PCR; TCRdb's copy has only in-frame clones and lacks some. The data show approximately 12,000 clones, about 80% seen once. All the patients suffered relapse after autologous stem cell transplantation, and brentuximab vedotin exposure differed. Material: peripheral blood mononuclear cells (PBMCs), obtained before the second cycle of nivolumab. The source of these receptors is a human donor with classical Hodgkin lymphoma.

The rearrangement joins TRBV5-1 to TRBJ2-1; tentatively, D is TRBD1 (6 bases). The V end lost 0 bases, the J end lost 2 bases, and 12 bases lay between the germline ends. The CDR3 extends over 16 amino acids. Germline-derived CDR1 and CDR2 are SGHRS and YFSETQ. CDR3: CASSLVSAGAYNEQFF. In nucleotides, the CDR3 is TGCGCCAGCAGCTTGGTGTCGGCAGGGGCCTACAATGAGCAGTTCTTC.

This clone occurred a few times. The chain recombines TRBV2 with TRBJ2-1, with 9 bases fitting TRBD1. This CDR3 contains 14 residues. The germline V gene encodes CDR1 SNHLY and CDR2 FYNNEI. V shed 4 bases and J 8 bases; nucleotides not matched to a gene: 6. The CDR3 reads CASSGGQGNDEQFF. As DNA, the CDR3 is TGTGCCAGCAGTGGAGGACAGGGGAACGATGAGCAGTTCTTC.

This clone has just a few counts. This rearrangement joins TRBV29-1 to TRBJ1-1; 8 bases agree with TRBD1. This CDR3 is 12 amino acids long. Per the germline V gene, CDR1 is SQVTM and CDR2 is ANQGSEA. V gave up 7 bases and J gave up 3 bases; unmatched junction bases: 4. CDR3 bases: TGCAGCGCCATGACAGGGGACACTGAAGCTTTCTTT. Its protein is CSAMTGDTEAFF.

The J gene is TRBJ2-5, the V gene TRBV6-6; D not certain. CDR1 MNHNY and CDR2 SVGAGI come from the germline V gene (reference sequence). V dropped 6 bases and J dropped 6 bases, with 17 bases sitting between them. The CDR3 runs 14 residues. The CDR3 DNA reads as TGTGCCAGCAGCGCTCTTAATAGCTTACAGACCCAGTACTTC. Protein sequence: CASSALNSLQTQYF.

The gene calls are TRBV5-1 and TRBJ2-5; a weak D match, TRBD1 (6 bases). CDR1 SGHRS and CDR2 YFSETQ come from the germline V gene. Trimming took off 0 bases at V and 2 bases at J, with 17 bases between the two ends. The CDR3 covers 17 residues. CDR3 loop: CASSLVLEGVMQETQYF. CDR3 sequence (DNA): TGCGCCAGCAGCTTGGTACTCGAGGGGGTTATGCAAGAGACCCAGTACTTC. Full variable domain (rest looked up from reference TRBV5-1 and TRBJ2-5): KAGVTQTPRYLIKTRGQQVTLSCSPISGHRSVSWYQQTPGQGLQFLFEYFSETQRNKGNFPGRFSGRQFSNSRSEMNVSTLELGDSALYLCASSLVLEGVMQETQYFGPGTRLLVL.

This chain joins TRBV4-2 and TRBJ2-1; 10 bases match TRBD2. The CDR3 runs 16 residues. Trimming at V came to 3 bases and at J to 7 bases, leaving 9 bases not matched to a gene. Looked up from germline, CDR1 is LGHNA and CDR2 is YNFKEQ. CDR3 nucleotide sequence: TGTGCCAGCAGCCACGAGCGAGCGGGAGGGCAAAATGAGCAGTTCTTC. Protein product: CASSHERAGGQNEQFF.

The V and J genes are TRBV7-9 and TRBJ1-1, with 7 bases matching TRBD1. V lost 3 bases and J lost 2; bases outside the gene matches: 3. Germline V gives CDR1 SEHNR, CDR2 FQNEAQ (reference sequence). The CDR3 loop spans 14 amino acids. CDR3 bases: TGTGCCAGCAGCTTTCGAGGGGGCAACACTGAAGCTTTCTTT. Its protein is CASSFRGGNTEAFF.

J is TRBJ2-3 and V is TRBV28; possibly TRBD1 for D (5 bases). The CDR3 sequence is 14 residues long. Germline V gene sequence: CDR1 MDHEN, CDR2 SYDVKM. Trimming pared 11 bases from V and 2 bases from J, leaving 17 bases between. The DNA for the CDR3 is TGTGCCTGCTGTGGGGCCCTGTCCACAGATACGCAGTATTTT. Its translation is CACCGALSTDTQYF. Full variable domain (missing parts from reference TRBV28 and TRBJ2-3): DVKVTQSSRYLVKRTGEKVFLECVQDMDHENMFWYRQDPGLGLRLIYFSYDVKMKEKGDIPEGYSVSREKKERFSLILESASTNQTSMYLCACCGALSTDTQYFGPGTRLTVL.

This rearrangement joins TRBV28 to TRBJ2-3, with a weak D call TRBD2 (6 bases). This CDR3 is 14 amino acids long. Germline values: CDR1 MDHEN, CDR2 SYDVKM. V was cut by 8 bases and J by 5 bases, with 17 bases left in between. CDR3 DNA: TGTGCCAGCTGGGAGGCTCCCGCGGGAGATACGCAGTATTTT. Its translation: CASWEAPAGDTQYF.

The V gene is TRBV28, the J gene TRBJ2-7; D unresolved. This CDR3 contains 14 residues. V dropped 1 base and J dropped 2 bases, with 9 bases sitting between them. Germline V gene sequence: CDR1 MDHEN, CDR2 SYDVKM. CDR3 in amino acids: CASSLLPSTYEQYF. In DNA, the CDR3 is TGTGCCAGCAGTTTATTACCATCGACCTACGAGCAGTACTTC. Full variable domain (remainder filled in from reference TRBV28 and TRBJ2-7): DVKVTQSSRYLVKRTGEKVFLECVQDMDHENMFWYRQDPGLGLRLIYFSYDVKMKEKGDIPEGYSVSREKKERFSLILESASTNQTSMYLCASSLLPSTYEQYFGPGTRLTVT.

This CDR3 is CASSHSAGAYEQYF. The CDR3 nucleotides read TGTGCCAGCAGTCACTCAGCGGGGGCCTACGAGCAGTACTTC. The J gene is TRBJ2-7, the V gene TRBV11-2, with 8 nucleotides matching TRBD2. The CDR3 is made up of 14 amino acids. The trim removed 6 bases at V and 2 bases at J, leaving 6 bases unmatched. Per the germline V gene, CDR1 is SGHAT and CDR2 is FQNNGV.

V usage is TRBV19 and J usage is TRBJ1-1; D might be TRBD1 (5 bases). Germline values: CDR1 LNHDA, CDR2 SQIVND (reference sequence). With 5 bases removed from V and 3 bases from J, the gap between germline ends came to 13 bases. The CDR3 extends over 14 amino acids. CDR3 sequence: CASSPGRRDTEAFF. The CDR3 nucleotides read TGTGCCAGTAGTCCGGGACGGAGGGACACTGAAGCTTTCTTT.

With respect to this clone: One end of the junction does not line up with germline, which may come from a read error. The chain carries TRBV7-2 and TRBJ2-1; TRBD2 agrees at 16 bases. CDR1 and CDR2 (germline): SGHTA, FQGNSA. The CDR3 has 14 residues. This CDR3 is CASSLGLAGGLQVF. As DNA, the CDR3 is TGTGCCAGCAGCCTGGGACTAGCGGGGGGGCTGCAGGTCTTC.

The chain combines TRBV7-2 with TRBJ2-7; the match to TRBD1 covers 7 bases. Germline V lookup: CDR1 SGHTA, CDR2 FQGNSA. J gave up 3 bases and V 3 bases, and 2 bases lay outside the gene matches. The CDR3 loop spans 13 amino acids. CDR3 protein: CASSLGDSYEQYF. The CDR3 DNA sequence: TGTGCCAGCAGCTTGGGGGACAGCTACGAGCAGTACTTC.

This clone was detected only a few times. The chain joins TRBV6-5 to TRBJ2-7; possibly TRBD2 for D (5 bases). The germline V and J ends were trimmed by 2 bases and 0 bases, with 8 bases remaining between them. CDR3 length: 14 residues. Germline CDR1 reads MNHEY; CDR2 reads SVGAGI. The CDR3 sequence is CASSYKGSSYEQYF. CDR3 nucleotides: TGTGCCAGCAGTTACAAAGGGAGCTCCTACGAGCAGTACTTC.

DNA of the CDR3: TGTGCCAGCAGCTATCGGGCTAGCGGGAGTCCTAATACGCAGTATTTT. Translation: CASSYRASGSPNTQYF. The rearrangement links TRBV7-9 to TRBJ2-3; 10 positions agree with TRBD2. V trimming: 4 bases; J trimming: 7 bases; junction bases outside the gene matches: 11. Per the germline V gene, CDR1 is SEHNR and CDR2 is FQNEAQ (reference sequence). The CDR3 totals 16 residues. The full variable domain, its missing parts supplied by reference TRBV7-9 and TRBJ2-3, is DTGVSQNPRHKITKRGQNVTFRCDPISEHNRLYWYRQTLGQGPEFLTYFQNEAQLEKSRLLSDRFSAERPKGSFSTLEIQRTEQGDSAMYLCASSYRASGSPNTQYFGPGTRLTVL.

The J gene is TRBJ2-2, the V gene TRBV7-2; D not resolved. The germline CDR1 and CDR2 sequences are SGHTA and FQGNSA. Trimming took 2 bases from V and 6 from J, leaving 13 bases between them. The CDR3 spans 15 residues. The CDR3 DNA sequence: TGTGCCAGCAGCTTAAATATGGCGGTATCCGGGGAGCTGTTTTTT. Translated, it gives CASSLNMAVSGELFF.

This chain joins TRBV11-2 and TRBJ2-5; D gene uncertain. Germline V gene lookup returns CDR1 SGHAT and CDR2 FQNNGV. This CDR3 is built from 14 residues. V shed 1 base and J shed 10 bases, with 16 bases lying between them. The CDR3 protein is CASSLVPSRAVQYF. The CDR3 nucleotides read TGTGCCAGCAGCTTAGTCCCATCACGGGCAGTCCAGTACTTC.

V gene TRBV9 combines with J gene TRBJ2-3; 8 nucleotides match TRBD2. J lost 7 bases, V lost 5 bases, and 15 bases had no gene match. The CDR3 consists of 16 residues. The germline V gene has CDR1 SGDLS and CDR2 YYNGEE. The CDR3 bases are TGTGCCAGCAGTCCCTCGGGGGGGAGTTCGTTTTATACGCAGTATTTT. Amino acid sequence: CASSPSGGSSFYTQYF.

The chain is built from TRBV5-1 and TRBJ1-2, with unresolved D. The CDR3 consists of 14 residues. Germline V gene sequence: CDR1 SGHRS, CDR2 YFSETQ. The V and J ends lost 0 bases and 3 bases respectively, with 9 bases between them. Written as DNA, the CDR3 is TGCGCCAGCAGCTTGGCAGCGGCGGACTATGGCTACACCTTC. Translation gives CASSLAAADYGYTF.

The rearrangement links TRBV6-6 to TRBJ1-1, with 9 bases identical to TRBD1. Germline values: CDR1 MNHNY, CDR2 SVGAGI (reference sequence). V shed 2 bases, J shed 8 bases, and the junction held 9 bases outside the gene matches. The CDR3 runs 15 residues. The CDR3 bases are TGTGCCAGCAGTTACCGGACAGGGGCGCGGTCCGAAGCTTTCTTT. Residues: CASSYRTGARSEAFF.

The chain recombines TRBV28 with TRBJ1-1, with a weak D call TRBD1 (6 bases). The CDR3 has 15 amino acids. CDR1 is MDHEN and CDR2 is SYDVKM in the germline V gene. Trimming took 6 bases from V and 2 from J, leaving 16 bases between them. The CDR3 reads CASSPRGTPNTEAFF. The CDR3 DNA follows: TGTGCCAGCAGCCCCCGGGGGACACCTAACACTGAAGCTTTCTTT.

The chain has TRBV14 and TRBJ2-7; 7 positions agree with TRBD2. There are 16 residues in the CDR3. CDR1 and CDR2 (germline): SGHDN, FVKESK. V was clipped by 2 bases and J by 1 base; unmatched bases: 8. The CDR3: CASSQLRGTTSYEQYF. The CDR3 bases are TGTGCCAGCAGCCAACTGCGGGGGACGACTTCCTACGAGCAGTACTTC.

This clone appeared a single time. V gene TRBV7-9 combines with J gene TRBJ2-5; possibly TRBD1 for D (5 bases). The germline V gene has CDR1 SEHNR and CDR2 FQNEAQ (reference sequence). V shed 2 bases and J shed 3 bases, with 22 bases lying between them. This CDR3 is 18 amino acids long. The CDR3, as DNA: TGTGCCAGCAGCTTACCCCACCTGGGGCGGCAAGGAAAAGAGACCCAGTACTTC. This gives the protein CASSLPHLGRQGKETQYF.

Turning to this clone: Other DNA sequences from this sample encode an identical CDR3 as well. The J gene is TRBJ2-5, the V gene TRBV7-3; D is unclear. The CDR3 has 13 residues. From germline, CDR1 is SGHTA and CDR2 FQGTGA. V was trimmed by 0 bases and J by 2 bases, leaving 4 bases between them. The DNA for the CDR3 is TGTGCCAGCAGCTTAACATTTCAAGAGACCCAGTACTTC. Its protein product is CASSLTFQETQYF.

The chain uses TRBV7-9 and TRBJ2-3; 8 bases are shared with TRBD2. V shed 5 bases, J shed 5 bases, and the junction held 9 bases outside the gene matches. This CDR3 spans 15 amino acids. The germline CDR1 and CDR2 sequences are SEHNR and FQNEAQ (reference sequence). The CDR3, as DNA: TGTGCCAGCAGCCCGCCCGGGACTAGACGAGATACGCAGTATTTT. It yields the protein CASSPPGTRRDTQYF.

The rearrangement links TRBV28 to TRBJ2-3; D is unresolved. The V end lost 4 bases, the J end lost 2 bases, and 19 bases lay between the germline ends. The CDR3 runs 17 residues. Germline V gives CDR1 MDHEN, CDR2 SYDVKM. CDR3 in amino acids: CASSSPYRLSDTDTQYF. The DNA for the CDR3 is TGTGCCAGCAGTTCCCCCTATAGGCTATCAGACACAGATACGCAGTATTTT. The full variable domain, rest sourced from reference TRBV28 and TRBJ2-3, is DVKVTQSSRYLVKRTGEKVFLECVQDMDHENMFWYRQDPGLGLRLIYFSYDVKMKEKGDIPEGYSVSREKKERFSLILESASTNQTSMYLCASSSPYRLSDTDTQYFGPGTRLTVL.

This chain joins TRBV5-1 and TRBJ2-6, with unresolved D. CDR1 is SGHRS and CDR2 is YFSETQ in the germline V gene. The CDR3 loop spans 16 amino acids. V lost 0 bases, J lost 1 base, and 8 bases lay in between. The CDR3 DNA follows: TGCGCCAGCAGCTTGGACGGAAGATCTGGGGCCAACGTCCTGACTTTC. The encoded protein is CASSLDGRSGANVLTF.

This chain links TRBV19 with TRBJ1-5; a weak D match, TRBD1 (5 bases). Germline V gives CDR1 LNHDA, CDR2 SQIVND (reference sequence). V lost 3 bases, J lost 3 bases, and 12 bases lay in between. The CDR3 is 15 residues long. The CDR3 reads CASSINRPLNQPQHF. The CDR3 nucleotides are TGTGCCAGTAGTATTAACAGGCCCCTCAATCAGCCCCAGCATTTT.

The chain carries TRBV2 and TRBJ2-3; 8 bases fit TRBD1. The CDR3 has 16 residues. The germline gives CDR1 SNHLY, CDR2 FYNNEI. The V and J ends lost 0 bases and 2 bases, in that order; junction bases with no gene match: 4. CDR3: CASSEAGQGLTDTQYF. The CDR3 nucleotides read TGTGCCAGCAGTGAAGCAGGACAGGGCCTCACAGATACGCAGTATTTT.